Listed below are T cell receptor beta chains from one sample, sequenced in a study of blood T cell repertoires in COVID-19. Only in-frame clones appear in the TCRdb table, and some are missing; sequencing was by immunoSEQ multiplex PCR. The sample records under 30,000 clones, around 92% being singletons. Material: peripheral blood. These receptors all stem from a man aged 45-65 years with active COVID-19. CDR3s include the opening cysteine and the closing phenylalanine or tryptophan. D genes are given only for firm matches. The listing skips clone size in some rows; elsewhere it reads once, few, many or a size class.

TRBV19	TRBD1	TRBJ1-5	-	CASSIVPPGTGVYSNQPQHF	TGTGCCAGTAGTATAGTTCCCCCCGGGACAGGGGTCTATAGCAATCAGCCCCAGCATTTT
TRBV6-5	TRBD1	TRBJ1-4	-	CASSSSLTGGSEKLFF	TGTGCCAGCAGTTCATCCTTGACAGGGGGCTCTGAAAAACTGTTTTTT
TRBV2	TRBD2	TRBJ2-7	few	CASGLAGPGSEQYF	TGTGCCAGCGGACTAGCGGGACCGGGGTCCGAGCAGTACTTC
TRBV6-5	TRBD1	TRBJ1-1	-	CASSLTGENTEAFF	TGTGCCAGCAGTTTGACAGGGGAGAACACTGAAGCTTTCTTT
TRBV5-6	-	TRBJ2-7	-	CASSLGYGGGYEQYF	TGTGCCAGCAGCTTGGGGTATGGCGGAGGCTACGAGCAGTACTTC
TRBV7-6	-	TRBJ1-1	-	CASSLGPGVTAEAFF	TGTGCCAGCAGCTTAGGGCCCGGGGTAACCGCTGAAGCTTTCTTT
TRBV6-5	-	TRBJ1-4	-	CASRGVGSQESFF	TGTGCCAGCCGGGGGGTGGGTTCGCAAGAGTCGTTTTTT
TRBV7-9	-	TRBJ2-7	-	CASSNDRSPGYEQYF	TGTGCCAGCAGCAACGACAGGTCCCCTGGTTACGAGCAGTACTTC
TRBV6-1	TRBD2	TRBJ2-5	-	CASSEGASGTLETQYF	TGTGCCAGCAGTGAAGGGGCTAGCGGGACCCTAGAGACCCAGTACTTC
TRBV28	TRBD1	TRBJ2-1	-	CASSFGDRVHEQFF	TGTGCCAGCAGTTTCGGGGACAGGGTCCATGAGCAGTTCTTC
TRBV11-3	TRBD1	TRBJ1-3	-	CASSLGDRGRGGNTIYF	TGTGCCAGCAGCTTGGGGGACAGGGGGCGCGGTGGAAACACCATATATTTT
TRBV5-1	-	TRBJ2-1	once	CASSLGRGRNEQFF	TGCGCCAGCAGCTTGGGGAGGGGGCGGAATGAGCAGTTCTTC
TRBV12-5	-	TRBJ1-6	-	CASGLGWRGNSPLHF	TGTGCTAGTGGTTTAGGTTGGAGGGGTAATTCACCCCTCCACTTT
TRBV5-1	-	TRBJ1-5	-	CASSGNRERNQPQHF	TGCGCCAGCAGCGGAAACAGGGAACGCAATCAGCCCCAGCATTTT
TRBV11-3	TRBD1	TRBJ2-2	-	CASSSHRGNTGELFF	TGTGCCAGCAGCTCCCACAGGGGTAACACCGGGGAGCTGTTTTTT